The clone carrying this T cell receptor (beta chain) was detected a few times. PCR employed 60 Vbeta and 13 Jbeta primers. TCRdb keeps only in-frame clones here, not all; method: immunoSEQ multiplex PCR. The repertoire consists of approximately 100,000 clones, with more than 65% occurring once and the leading ten covering about 4.2%. This sample was taken from a study of cytomegalovirus exposure and HLA in healthy donors. This CDR3 is built from 13 residues. Trimming took 1 base from V and 6 from J, leaving 9 bases between them. Germline CDR1 is SGHTA and CDR2 is FQGNSA. The chain links TRBV7-2 to TRBJ1-2, with D tentatively TRBD1 (6 bases). The clonotype comes from a woman aged 50 to 65 in good health and CMV-seropositive. The source material was PBMCs. CDR3 amino acids: CASSLVSGDGYTF. The CDR3 nucleotides are TGTGCCAGCAGCTTAGTCTCAGGGGATGGCTACACCTTC.